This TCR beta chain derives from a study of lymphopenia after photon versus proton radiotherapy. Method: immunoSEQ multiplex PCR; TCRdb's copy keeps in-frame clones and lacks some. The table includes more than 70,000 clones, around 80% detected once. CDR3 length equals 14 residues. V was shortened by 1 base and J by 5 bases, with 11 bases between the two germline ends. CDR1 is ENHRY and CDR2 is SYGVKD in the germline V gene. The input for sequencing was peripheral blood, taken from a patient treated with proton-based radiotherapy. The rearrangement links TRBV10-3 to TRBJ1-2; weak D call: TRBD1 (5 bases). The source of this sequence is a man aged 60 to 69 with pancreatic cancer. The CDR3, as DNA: TGTGCCATCAGTGAGTTCGGGGGGGATTATGGCTACACCTTC. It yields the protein CAISEFGGDYGYTF.